This TCR beta chain was sequenced for a study of shared clonotypes between healthy human individuals. Naive CD8 cells were CD45RO-negative, positively selected for CCR7, excluding terminally differentiated effector memory CD45RA+ cells. This table comes from immunoSEQ multiplex PCR, and its TCRdb copy is limited to in-frame clones, with some not included. The sample shows hundreds of thousands of clones, 98% of them seen only once. The germline gives CDR1 SQVTM, CDR2 ANQGSEA. Trimming pared 1 base from V and 2 bases from J, leaving 14 bases between. The CDR3 contains 15 residues. In this sample, this clone turned up once.

The chain couples TRBV29-1 to TRBJ2-5; D uncertain. The sequenced sample was naive CD8+ T cells sorted from blood. The sequence was obtained from a man aged 30 to 39 in good health. The CDR3 region has the DNA TGCAGCGTTGAAGGGATTGCACTTGGACAAGAGACCCAGTACTTC. It codes for CSVEGIALGQETQYF.